A single sample is the source of the 25 T cell receptor beta chains below, sequenced in a study of shared clonotypes between healthy human individuals. Naive CD8 cells, CD45RO-negative and positively selected for CCR7, excluded terminally differentiated effector memory CD45RA+ cells. Repertoires were generated with immunoSEQ multiplex PCR, while TCRdb's copy carries only in-frame clones and drops some. The sample yields about 2.1 million clones, approximately 94% seen once. The material sequenced was naive CD8+ T cells from PBMCs. These receptors all stem from a young man in good health. Some clones in this sample may be carry-over from other donors' samples.

The chain couples TRBV5-3 to TRBJ2-7; 9 positions agree with TRBD2. TRBV5-3 is an ORF for which the function is uncertain. V trimming: 1 base; J trimming: 1 base; junction bases outside the gene matches: 9. This CDR3 spans 17 amino acids. The CDR3 DNA reads as TGTGCCAGAAGCTTGTTTGCCCCTAGCGGGGTATCCTACGAGCAGTACTTC. It specifies CARSLFAPSGVSYEQYF.

The V gene is TRBV5-1, the J gene TRBJ2-7; 11 nucleotides line up with TRBD1. Per the germline V gene, CDR1 is SGHRS and CDR2 is YFSETQ. The CDR3 loop spans 16 amino acids. V trimming: 4 bases; J trimming: 4 bases; junction bases outside the gene matches: 10. CDR3 nucleotides: TGCGCCAGCAGCCCAGGACAGGGGGCGCTTCGATACGAGCAGTACTTC. Protein product: CASSPGQGALRYEQYF.

The rearrangement links TRBV4-3 to TRBJ2-1; 9 nucleotides agree with TRBD1. Germline lookup yields CDR1 LGHNA and CDR2 YSLEER. V was clipped by 4 bases and J by 6 bases; unmatched bases: 10. The CDR3 covers 16 residues. The CDR3 DNA sequence: TGCGCCAGCAGCCCCGGCTGGACAGGGGTCGGCAATGAGCAGTTCTTC. Translated, it gives CASSPGWTGVGNEQFF.

The rearrangement joins TRBV27 to TRBJ2-7; tentatively, D is TRBD1 (5 bases). The length of the CDR3 is 13 residues. The V gene's germline CDR1 is MNHEY and CDR2 SMNVEV (reference sequence). V was clipped by 11 bases and J by 2 bases, with 16 bases between them. The CDR3 nucleotides are TGTGCCGCCCCCATTTCCAGGGCCTACGAGCAGTACTTC. Translation gives CAAPISRAYEQYF.

This chain links TRBV19 with TRBJ2-4; 10 bases line up with TRBD1. Germline CDR1 and CDR2: LNHDA and SQIVND (reference sequence). Trimming took 3 bases from V and 8 from J; bases not matched to a gene: 7. This CDR3 is 15 amino acids long. This chain's CDR3 is CASSIASGTGDIQYF. The CDR3 nucleotides read TGTGCCAGTAGTATTGCATCGGGGACAGGGGACATTCAGTACTTC.

The V and J genes are TRBV7-9 and TRBJ2-7; D perhaps matches TRBD1 (7 bases). The CDR3 is 16 amino acids. Trimming cost V 5 bases and J 2 bases, with 19 bases left between them. Germline CDR1 and CDR2: SEHNR and FQNEAQ (reference sequence). CDR3 residues: CASSGRDSKAPYEQYF. The CDR3 coding sequence is TGTGCCAGCAGCGGGCGGGACAGTAAAGCCCCCTACGAGCAGTACTTC.

With regard to this clone: One junction end does not reproduce the germline sequence, and a read error may be involved. CDR3 bases: TGTGCCACCAGCAGGCAAGCTTCGGGACACCTATTTTTC. Its protein is CATSRQASGHLFF. The chain carries TRBV15 and TRBJ1-2, with D tentatively TRBD1 (6 bases). The CDR3 is 13 residues long. Germline loops: CDR1 LNHNV, CDR2 YYDKDF (reference sequence).

The genes are TRBV6-1 and TRBJ2-1, with a weak D call TRBD1 (6 bases). Per germline, CDR1 MNHNS and CDR2 SASEGT. CDR3 length equals 15 residues. Trimming left V 6 bases short and J 2 bases short, with 14 bases between. The CDR3 DNA is TGTGCCAGCAGCCGAGGACAGTTCACCTACAATGAGCAGTTCTTC. Translation gives CASSRGQFTYNEQFF.

The J gene is TRBJ1-2, the V gene TRBV29-1; D not certain. Trimming removed 1 base from V and 0 bases from J, with 15 bases in between. Germline loops: CDR1 SQVTM, CDR2 ANQGSEA. This CDR3 has 16 amino acids. The CDR3, as DNA: TGCAGCGTTGAAGTGGTACAAGTCAACACTAACTATGGCTACACCTTC. Translated: CSVEVVQVNTNYGYTF.

The CDR3 DNA sequence: TGTGCCAGCAGTCCGACTAGCGAGTCCTACGAGCAGTACTTC. This sequence encodes CASSPTSESYEQYF. The gene calls are TRBV27 and TRBJ2-7; 8 bases map to TRBD2. The CDR3 consists of 14 residues. Germline V gene lookup returns CDR1 MNHEY and CDR2 SMNVEV (reference sequence). V was clipped by 5 bases and J by 1 base; unmatched bases: 4.

This clone was observed a single time. This CDR3 is also generated by other DNA sequences in the sample. The chain links TRBV19 to TRBJ2-1; D not resolved. Germline assignment: CDR1 LNHDA and CDR2 SQIVND (reference sequence). This CDR3 has 16 amino acids. The V gene lost 4 bases and the J gene lost 3 bases, with 16 bases spanning the gap. The CDR3 region is CASSTPGLAGYNEQFF. The CDR3 DNA reads TGTGCCAGTAGTACCCCGGGCCTCGCTGGCTACAATGAGCAGTTCTTC.

The V call is TRBV29-1, the J call TRBJ1-1; D unclear. Trimming pared 0 bases from V and 2 bases from J, leaving 10 bases between. CDR1 and CDR2 from the germline V gene are SQVTM and ANQGSEA. CDR3 length: 14 amino acids. The CDR3 spells CSVEDLGYNTEAFF. Written as DNA, the CDR3 is TGCAGCGTTGAAGATCTTGGGTACAACACTGAAGCTTTCTTT.

The chain has TRBV21-1 and TRBJ2-3; TRBD2 was called by the table and not checked on the DNA. TRBV21-1 is a pseudogene locus. The CDR3 covers 18 residues. The CDR3 DNA reads as TGTGCCAGCAGCAAAGCTCGGGGGGAGGCCGTTAGCACAGATACGCAGTATTTT. Its translation: CASSKARGEAVSTDTQYF.

J is TRBJ2-7 and V is TRBV9; 10 bases line up with TRBD2. The CDR3 runs 15 residues. Germline V CDR1 and CDR2: SGDLS, YYNGEE. Losses at the gene ends were 5 bases for V and 3 bases for J; bases not matched to a gene: 8. The CDR3 is CASRAGTSVDYEQYF. CDR3 nucleotides: TGTGCCAGCAGGGCCGGGACTAGCGTCGACTACGAGCAGTACTTC.

V and J are TRBV4-2 and TRBJ2-1; D may be TRBD2 (5 bases). V lost 3 bases and J 5 bases, leaving 11 bases between the germline ends. Germline CDR1 reads LGHNA; CDR2 reads YNFKEQ. The CDR3 is 14 amino acids. The CDR3 DNA reads as TGTGCCAGCAGCCACCAGGACGGGAACAATGAGCAGTTCTTC. The encoded protein is CASSHQDGNNEQFF.

The chain is built from TRBV5-4 and TRBJ2-2, with TRBD2 matching 13 bases. CDR1 and CDR2 from the germline V gene are SGHNT and YYREEE (reference sequence). This CDR3 is 17 amino acids long. Unmatched junction bases numbered 9, after V lost 6 bases and J lost 4 bases. The CDR3 nucleotides read TGTGCCAGCAACATACTAGCGGGGGGGATACGCACCGGGGAGCTGTTTTTT. Translation: CASNILAGGIRTGELFF.

This chain uses TRBV6-5 with TRBJ2-2; D not resolved. Germline lookup yields CDR1 MNHEY and CDR2 SVGAGI. V was pared by 4 bases and J by 0 bases, with 12 bases between. CDR3 length equals 16 residues. In DNA, the CDR3 is TGTGCCAGCAGTTCGGGCTTCACCACGAACACCGGGGAGCTGTTTTTT. It encodes CASSSGFTTNTGELFF.

The V gene is TRBV28, the J gene TRBJ1-6, with D uncertain. The V end lost 7 bases, the J end lost 7 bases, and 14 bases lay between the germline ends. CDR3 length equals 14 residues. Germline assignment: CDR1 MDHEN and CDR2 SYDVKM. CDR3 residues: CASKYSNSNSPLHF. CDR3 in DNA: TGTGCCAGCAAATACAGCAACTCCAATTCACCCCTCCACTTT.

The V call is TRBV27, the J call TRBJ2-7, with TRBD1 identical over 12 bases. The germline V gene encodes CDR1 MNHEY and CDR2 SMNVEV (reference sequence). The CDR3 totals 14 residues. V was pared by 7 bases and J by 7 bases, with 8 bases of the junction left unmatched. CDR3 in amino acids: CASKFRDRGREQYF. The DNA of the CDR3 is TGTGCCAGCAAATTCCGGGACAGGGGGCGGGAGCAGTACTTC.

This chain uses TRBV4-1 with TRBJ1-2, with D tentatively TRBD1 (5 bases). The length of the CDR3 is 14 residues. Per germline, CDR1 MGHRA and CDR2 YSYEKL. V was pared by 1 base and J by 4 bases, with 10 bases between. In DNA, the CDR3 is TGCGCCAGCAGCCAAGTCAGACAGTTCTATGGCTACACCTTC. Protein: CASSQVRQFYGYTF.

The chain recombines TRBV7-9 with TRBJ1-1; a weak D match, TRBD1 (6 bases). The V gene lost 5 bases and the J gene lost 11 bases, with 15 bases spanning the gap. This CDR3 has 12 residues. Looked up from germline, CDR1 is SEHNR and CDR2 is FQNEAQ (reference sequence). The DNA of the CDR3 is TGTGCCAGCAGCCGACCAGGGGTGGGGGCTTTCTTT. The encoded protein is CASSRPGVGAFF.

The chain has TRBV28 and TRBJ2-1; D assignment may be TRBD1 or TRBD2 (5 bases each). This CDR3 spans 16 amino acids. In germline, CDR1 is MDHEN, CDR2 SYDVKM. V shed 4 bases and J shed 4 bases, with 17 bases lying between them. For the CDR3, the DNA is TGTGCCAGCAGTTCGATCCGGGACGGATCTTACAATGAGCAGTTCTTC. Translating it yields CASSSIRDGSYNEQFF.

The V gene is TRBV30, the J gene TRBJ2-2; TRBD1 or TRBD2 may be the D gene (5 bases each). The ends were cut back, 3 bases at V and 5 bases at J, with 7 bases in the middle. Germline CDR1 reads GTSNPN; CDR2 reads SVGIG (reference sequence). This CDR3 is 12 amino acids long. The CDR3 DNA sequence: TGTGCCTGGAGAGGGACGACCGGGGAGCTGTTTTTT. This sequence encodes CAWRGTTGELFF.

This clone has more than one count but fewer than ten. This chain uses TRBV27 with TRBJ1-4, with 8 bases aligning to TRBD1. Trimming cost V 3 bases and J 6 bases; bases outside gene matches: 3. The CDR3 has 14 amino acids. Germline assignment: CDR1 MNHEY and CDR2 SMNVEV (reference sequence). This chain's CDR3 is CASSFQGADEKLFF. The DNA for the CDR3 is TGTGCCAGCAGTTTCCAGGGGGCGGATGAAAAACTGTTTTTT.

V is TRBV7-8 and J is TRBJ2-6; 8 bases map to TRBD1. The CDR3 loop spans 19 amino acids. CDR1 SGHVS and CDR2 FQNEAQ come from the germline V gene. V lost 1 base and J lost 0; bases outside the gene matches: 8. The CDR3 sequence is CASSLVVGDRNSGANVLTF. Written as DNA, the CDR3 is TGTGCCAGCAGCTTAGTTGTAGGGGACAGGAACTCTGGGGCCAACGTCCTGACTTTC.